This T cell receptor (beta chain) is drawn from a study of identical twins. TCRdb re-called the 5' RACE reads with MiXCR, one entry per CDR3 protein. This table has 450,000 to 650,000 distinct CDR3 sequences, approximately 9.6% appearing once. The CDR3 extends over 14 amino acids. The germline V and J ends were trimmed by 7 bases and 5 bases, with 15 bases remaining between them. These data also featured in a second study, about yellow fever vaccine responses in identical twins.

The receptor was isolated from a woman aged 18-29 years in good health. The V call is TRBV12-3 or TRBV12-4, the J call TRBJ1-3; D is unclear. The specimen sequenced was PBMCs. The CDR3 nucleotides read TGTGCCAGCATTTCGGGCCAGTTAAGAAACACCATATATTTT. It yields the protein CASISGQLRNTIYF.